A single TCR beta chain is shown here with its context. The CDR3 length is 14 residues. Germline V CDR1 and CDR2: SGHTA, FQGNSA. The trim removed 6 bases at V and 4 bases at J, leaving 8 bases unmatched. The data belong to a study of T-cell memory formation after mild COVID-19. MiXCR, applied by TCRdb to the 5' RACE reads, yields one record per CDR3 protein. Here the sample spans a few hundred thousand distinct CDR3 sequences, less than 25% being singletons. This clonotype originated in an adult woman who had mild COVID-19 (a few samples of this study predate the infection). Cell type and time point are not known. The sample was PBMCs or a T cell subset sorted from them (not recorded which). This sequence joins TRBV7-2 and TRBJ1-2; 7 nucleotides line up with TRBD1. The CDR3 here is CASSREGTAYGYTF. The CDR3 DNA follows: TGTGCCAGCAGTCGGGAGGGGACAGCCTATGGCTACACCTTC.